A single sample is the source of the 30 T cell receptor beta chains below, sequenced in a study of CD8 T cells in ankylosing spondylitis. TCRdb fed the 5' RACE reads into MiXCR, producing one record per CDR3 protein. The sample shows some 30,000 distinct CDR3 sequences, approximately 15% of them seen only once. The sequenced sample consisted of blood. The receptor set was obtained from a male donor with ankylosing spondylitis or in good health (not recorded which).

The sample holds a few counts of this clonotype. V gene TRBV6-2 or TRBV6-3 combines with J gene TRBJ2-7, with D hard to call. Germline CDR1 reads MNHEY; CDR2 reads SVGEGT. The CDR3 spans 11 residues. V was clipped by 6 bases and J by 3 bases, with 6 bases between them. The CDR3 DNA sequence: TGTGCCAGCAGATCAGACTACGAGCAGTACTTC. This encodes CASRSDYEQYF.

This chain joins TRBV6-6 and TRBJ1-3; D is perhaps TRBD1 (6 bases). The CDR3 loop spans 14 amino acids. The germline V gene has CDR1 MNHNY and CDR2 SVGAGI (reference sequence). V gave up 7 bases and J gave up 2 bases, with 12 bases separating them. The CDR3 loop reads CASKQGYAGNTIYF. DNA of the CDR3: TGTGCCAGCAAGCAGGGGTACGCTGGAAACACCATATATTTT.

This clonotype was seen a few times. The V and J genes are TRBV2 and TRBJ2-4; 9 bases match TRBD1. The CDR3 runs 14 residues. V was clipped by 4 bases and J by 4 bases; unmatched bases: 2. The V gene's germline CDR1 is SNHLY and CDR2 FYNNEI. CDR3 residues: CASSAGQGKNIQYF. CDR3 bases: TGTGCCAGCAGTGCCGGACAGGGGAAAAACATTCAGTACTTC.

This clonotype turned up a few times. This chain joins TRBV7-6 and TRBJ2-2; maybe TRBD2 (6 bases). The CDR3 is 13 residues long. With 5 bases removed from V and 6 bases from J, the gap between germline ends came to 10 bases. Germline lookup yields CDR1 SGHVS and CDR2 FNYEAQ. CDR3 residues: CASSRREPGELFF. CDR3 nucleotides: TGTGCCAGCAGCCGGAGGGAGCCCGGGGAGCTGTTTTTT.

The chain has TRBV7-3 and TRBJ2-3, with a possible D match to TRBD1 (6 bases). Germline assignment: CDR1 SGHTA and CDR2 FQGTGA. This CDR3 has 17 amino acids. V was clipped by 1 base and J by 1 base, with 15 bases between them. The CDR3 DNA follows: TGTGCCAGCAGCTTAAGGTTAACAGGGCGCGGCACAGATACGCAGTATTTT. Amino acid sequence: CASSLRLTGRGTDTQYF.

This clonotype came up a few times. V gene TRBV7-9 combines with J gene TRBJ2-1; 13 bases are a match to TRBD2. The CDR3 consists of 15 residues. The V gene's germline CDR1 is SEHNR and CDR2 FQNEAQ (reference sequence). J lost 7 bases, V lost 4 bases, and 4 bases had no gene match. The CDR3 DNA reads as TGTGCCAGCAGCTATAGGACTAGCGGGAGAAATGAGCAGTTCTTC. This gives the protein CASSYRTSGRNEQFF.

This clonotype was seen a few times. The chain combines TRBV20-1 with TRBJ1-1, with D possibly matching TRBD1 (6 bases). This CDR3 contains 15 residues. The V gene's germline CDR1 is DFQATT and CDR2 SNEGSKA (reference sequence). Trimming cost V 0 bases and J 0 bases, with 11 bases left between them. In DNA, the CDR3 is TGCAGTGCTAGAGACCTCACAGGGTTGAACACTGAAGCTTTCTTT. Protein product: CSARDLTGLNTEAFF.

This clonotype was picked up a small number of times. J is TRBJ2-2 and V is TRBV6-5; 7 bases are shared with TRBD1. The CDR3 totals 14 residues. The V gene's germline CDR1 is MNHEY and CDR2 SVGAGI. V gave up 6 bases and J gave up 3 bases; unmatched junction bases: 4. This CDR3 reads CASSLDRHTGELFF. CDR3 in DNA: TGTGCCAGCAGCCTGGACAGGCACACCGGGGAGCTGTTTTTT.

V gene TRBV25-1 combines with J gene TRBJ1-4; D ambiguous. Trimming stripped 3 bases from V and 3 bases from J, with 8 bases between. The germline V gene encodes CDR1 MGHDK and CDR2 SYGVNS. The CDR3 extends over 14 amino acids. This chain's CDR3 is CASSERRPNEKLFF. The CDR3 nucleotides are TGTGCCAGCAGTGAGAGGAGACCTAATGAAAAACTGTTTTTT.

This clonotype was seen only once. The V call is TRBV10-3, the J call TRBJ2-2, with D unresolved. CDR1 is ENHRY, CDR2 SYGVKD, per germline. The CDR3 length is 14 residues. The V end lost 4 bases, the J end lost 2 bases, and 8 bases lay between the germline ends. The CDR3 DNA reads as TGTGCCATCAGTGGGATGGGAAACACCGGGGAGCTGTTTTTT. The encoded protein is CAISGMGNTGELFF.

In this sample, this clonotype turned up a few times. The genes are TRBV28 and TRBJ2-2, with 12 bases matching TRBD2. Germline values: CDR1 MDHEN, CDR2 SYDVKM. With 5 bases clipped from V and 4 bases from J, the junction kept 5 bases outside the gene matches. The length of the CDR3 is 16 residues. CDR3 region: CASSLLAGGFTGELFF. The CDR3 DNA reads TGTGCCAGCAGTCTACTAGCGGGGGGATTCACCGGGGAGCTGTTTTTT.

This clonotype has more than one count but fewer than ten. The gene calls are TRBV6-2 or TRBV6-3 and TRBJ2-1; TRBD1 matches 8 bases. The CDR3 length is 14 residues. V gave up 6 bases and J gave up 4 bases; unmatched junction bases: 5. Per the germline V gene, CDR1 is MNHEY and CDR2 is SVGEGT. The CDR3 spells CASSDRTGYNEQFF. Here the CDR3 DNA reads TGTGCCAGCAGCGACCGGACAGGGTACAATGAGCAGTTCTTC.

This clonotype was seen a handful of times. This chain joins TRBV20-1 and TRBJ2-1, with D possibly matching TRBD2 (6 bases). The V end was cut by 2 bases, the J end by 7 bases, with 9 bases between. The CDR3 is made up of 12 amino acids. The germline CDR1 and CDR2 sequences are DFQATT and SNEGSKA (reference sequence). This CDR3 is CSARTGRNEQFF. The CDR3 DNA is TGCAGTGCTAGAACTGGGAGGAATGAGCAGTTCTTC.

There are a few counts of this clonotype. The CDR3 region has the DNA TGTGCCAGTACCCGGACTAGCGGGAGAAACACCGGGGAGCTGTTTTTT. Its translation: CASTRTSGRNTGELFF. The genes are TRBV19 and TRBJ2-2, with 13 bases aligning to TRBD2. The ends lost 7 bases at V and 2 bases at J; junction bases unmatched: 4. The CDR3 is 16 residues long. The V gene's germline CDR1 is LNHDA and CDR2 SQIVND (reference sequence).

The table lists this clonotype with many counts. The chain couples TRBV6-1 to TRBJ1-5, with D tentatively TRBD1 (5 bases). The CDR3 length is 14 residues. The V and J ends lost 0 bases and 9 bases respectively, with 12 bases between them. The germline gives CDR1 MNHNS, CDR2 SASEGT. CDR3 amino acids: CASSEADPTGPQHF. The CDR3 nucleotides read TGTGCCAGCAGTGAAGCGGATCCTACAGGGCCCCAGCATTTT.

This clonotype was detected a few times. V and J are TRBV20-1 and TRBJ1-1, with a tentative D call TRBD1 (5 bases). Trimming removed 3 bases at V and 2 bases at J, with 10 bases between. Germline V gives CDR1 DFQATT, CDR2 SNEGSKA (reference sequence). The CDR3 has 13 residues. This CDR3 is CSARSGVNTEAFF. In DNA, the CDR3 is TGCAGTGCTAGGTCGGGGGTTAACACTGAAGCTTTCTTT.

The V gene is TRBV6-2 or TRBV6-3, the J gene TRBJ1-1; 7 bases line up with TRBD1. The CDR3 spans 14 residues. V shed 6 bases and J 2 bases; nucleotides not matched to a gene: 6. Germline V lookup: CDR1 MNHEY, CDR2 SVGEGT. The CDR3: CASRFGTANTEAFF. The CDR3 region has the DNA TGTGCCAGCAGATTCGGGACAGCAAACACTGAAGCTTTCTTT.

This clonotype occurred a few times. The chain couples TRBV30 to TRBJ1-1; unclear D gene. The CDR3 spans 11 residues. V lost 5 bases and J lost 7, with 11 bases in between. Germline CDR1 GTSNPN, CDR2 SVGIG (reference sequence). The CDR3 DNA sequence: TGTGCCTGGCGGAGTAACGGTGAAGCTTTCTTT. This gives the protein CAWRSNGEAFF.

The CDR3 loop reads CATSRDFAGGSLNNEQFF. The CDR3 nucleotides are TGTGCCACCAGCAGAGATTTTGCGGGGGGGTCCCTTAACAATGAGCAGTTCTTC. J is TRBJ2-1 and V is TRBV15; 9 bases agree with TRBD2. The CDR3 extends over 18 amino acids. Per germline, CDR1 LNHNV and CDR2 YYDKDF (reference sequence). V lost 0 bases and J lost 5; bases outside the gene matches: 11.

Many counts were recorded for this clonotype. The J gene is TRBJ2-1, the V gene TRBV29-1; TRBD1 matches at 10 bases. Germline V gene lookup returns CDR1 SQVTM and CDR2 ANQGSEA. This CDR3 spans 13 amino acids. With V trimmed by 4 bases and J by 3 bases, 0 bases remained unmatched. This CDR3 is CSVGTGGYNEQFF. The CDR3 DNA reads as TGCAGCGTTGGGACAGGGGGCTACAATGAGCAGTTCTTC.

The chain carries TRBV29-1 and TRBJ1-1, with D possibly being TRBD1 (5 bases). This CDR3 is built from 12 residues. Germline loops: CDR1 SQVTM, CDR2 ANQGSEA. The germline V and J ends were trimmed by 4 bases and 5 bases, with 11 bases remaining between them. CDR3 sequence: CSVVVRGTEAFF. CDR3 nucleotide sequence: TGCAGCGTTGTAGTCCGGGGGACTGAAGCTTTCTTT. The entire variable domain, with the rest obtained from reference TRBV29-1 and TRBJ1-1, is as follows: SAVISQKPSRDICQRGTSLTIQCQVDSQVTMMFWYRQQPGQSLTLIATANQGSEATYESGFVIDKFPISRPNLTFSTLTVSNMSPEDSSIYLCSVVVRGTEAFFGQGTRLTVV.

This clonotype has a handful of counts. The V gene is TRBV4-3, the J gene TRBJ2-1; TRBD2 aligns across 9 bases. V lost 0 bases, J lost 8 bases, and 8 bases stayed unmatched. The CDR3 consists of 16 residues. CDR1 and CDR2 from the germline V gene are LGHNA and YSLEER. The CDR3 region is CASSQDGSGSGDEQFF. The CDR3 bases are TGCGCCAGCAGCCAAGATGGTAGCGGGAGTGGGGATGAGCAGTTCTTC.

This clonotype was recorded a few times. J is TRBJ2-2 and V is TRBV24-1; 9 nucleotides line up with TRBD1. The ends lost 4 bases at V and 7 bases at J; junction bases unmatched: 6. CDR3 length: 15 amino acids. Per the germline V gene, CDR1 is KGHDR and CDR2 is SFDVKD. The CDR3 protein is CATSDTGTGFGELFF. CDR3 in DNA: TGTGCCACCAGTGACACCGGGACAGGGTTCGGGGAGCTGTTTTTT.

Many counts were recorded for this clonotype. The genes are TRBV20-1 and TRBJ2-4, with 7 bases identical to TRBD2. The trim removed 0 bases at V and 1 base at J, leaving 6 bases unmatched. Per the germline V gene, CDR1 is DFQATT and CDR2 is SNEGSKA (reference sequence). The CDR3 spans 16 residues. The CDR3 DNA reads TGCAGTGCTAGAGATCAAAACGGGAGGGCCAAAAACATTCAGTACTTC. Amino acids: CSARDQNGRAKNIQYF.

The chain employs TRBV12-3 or TRBV12-4 and TRBJ2-1; D possibly corresponds to TRBD2 (7 bases). V was trimmed by 5 bases and J by 8 bases, leaving 16 bases between them. CDR3 size: 14 residues. The CDR3 loop reads CASSIGGASDEQFF. The CDR3 DNA reads as TGTGCCAGCAGTATAGGGGGGGCTAGCGATGAGCAGTTCTTC.

The table lists this clonotype with a few counts. This chain uses TRBV6-5 with TRBJ2-2; D unresolved. There are 13 residues in the CDR3. V lost 6 bases and J lost 1, with 6 bases in between. Germline-derived CDR1 and CDR2 are MNHEY and SVGAGI. CDR3 residues: CASRERNTGELFF. The DNA for the CDR3 is TGTGCCAGCAGGGAGCGGAACACCGGGGAGCTGTTTTTT.

This clonotype showed up just a few times. The chain links TRBV20-1 to TRBJ1-2; D is unclear. The CDR3 consists of 13 residues. Trimming stripped 2 bases from V and 4 bases from J, with 11 bases between. Germline lookup yields CDR1 DFQATT and CDR2 SNEGSKA (reference sequence). In DNA, the CDR3 is TGCAGTGCTAGACACCCCAGACCCTATGGCTACACCTTC. Residues: CSARHPRPYGYTF.

The J gene is TRBJ2-1, the V gene TRBV11-2; TRBD2 matches 7 bases. V trimming: 2 bases; J trimming: 4 bases; junction bases outside the gene matches: 2. This CDR3 region has 14 residues. The germline V gene has CDR1 SGHAT and CDR2 FQNNGV. The CDR3 region is CASSLLADYNEQFF. For the CDR3, the DNA is TGTGCCAGCAGCTTACTAGCGGATTACAATGAGCAGTTCTTC.

The rearrangement links TRBV24-1 to TRBJ2-2; D unclear. V lost 1 base to trimming and J lost 1 base, with 3 bases between them. The V gene's germline CDR1 is KGHDR and CDR2 SFDVKD. The CDR3 totals 14 residues. Here the CDR3 reads CATSDFGNTGELFF. The DNA for the CDR3 is TGTGCCACCAGTGATTTCGGGAACACCGGGGAGCTGTTTTTT.

This chain connects TRBV10-3 to TRBJ2-3; D may match TRBD1 or TRBD2 (5 bases each). Germline CDR1 and CDR2: ENHRY and SYGVKD. The V end lost 4 bases, the J end lost 3 bases, and 11 bases lay between the germline ends. This CDR3 contains 14 residues. DNA of the CDR3: TGTGCCATCAGTGTGACGGGGCTTACAGATACGCAGTATTTT. It is translated as CAISVTGLTDTQYF.